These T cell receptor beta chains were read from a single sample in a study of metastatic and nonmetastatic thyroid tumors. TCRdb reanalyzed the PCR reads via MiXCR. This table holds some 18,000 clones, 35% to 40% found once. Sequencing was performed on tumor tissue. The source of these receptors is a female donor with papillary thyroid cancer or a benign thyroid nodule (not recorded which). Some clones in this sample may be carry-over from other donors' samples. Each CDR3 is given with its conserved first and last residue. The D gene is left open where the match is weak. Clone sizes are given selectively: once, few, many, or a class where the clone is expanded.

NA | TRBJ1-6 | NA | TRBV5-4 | CASSLSAARVINSPLHF | TGTGCCAGCAGCTTGTCGGCGGCCAGGGTTATTAATTCACCCCTCCACTTT
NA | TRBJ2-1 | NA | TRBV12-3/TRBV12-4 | CASRLANEQFF | TGTGCCAGCAGACTAGCCAATGAGCAGTTCTTC
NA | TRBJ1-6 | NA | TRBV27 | CASRGDRLVNSPLHF | TGTGCCAGCAGAGGTGACAGGCTCGTTAATTCACCCCTCCACTTT
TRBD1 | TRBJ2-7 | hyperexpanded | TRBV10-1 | CASSESRAGQGSYEQYF | TGCGCCAGCAGTGAGTCGAGAGCGGGACAGGGGTCCTACGAGCAGTACTTC
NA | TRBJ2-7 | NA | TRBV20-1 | CSARDSGPLGGSYEQYF | TGCAGTGCTAGAGATTCCGGGCCCCTGGGAGGCTCCTACGAGCAGTACTTC
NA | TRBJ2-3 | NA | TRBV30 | CAWTGAYRDTQYF | TGTGCCTGGACGGGGGCTTATAGAGATACGCAGTATTTT
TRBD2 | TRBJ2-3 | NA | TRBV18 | CASSRTWTSGDTQYF | TGTGCCAGCTCACGAACGTGGACTAGCGGAGATACGCAGTATTTT
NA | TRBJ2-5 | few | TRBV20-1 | CSAFRGGETQYF | TGCAGTGCTTTCAGGGGAGGAGAGACCCAGTACTTC
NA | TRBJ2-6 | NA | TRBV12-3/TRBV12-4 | CASSRSSSGANVLTF | TGTGCCAGCAGCCGAAGCTCTTCGGGGGCCAACGTCCTGACTTTC
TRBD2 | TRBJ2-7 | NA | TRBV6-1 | CASRASGRYEQYF | TGTGCCAGCAGGGCTAGCGGGAGATACGAGCAGTACTTC
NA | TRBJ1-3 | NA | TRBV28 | CASSSPGATGGNTIYF | TGTGCCAGCAGTTCCCCAGGGGCGACGGGAGGAAACACCATATATTTT
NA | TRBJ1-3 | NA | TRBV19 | CASTRTDSGNTIYF | TGTGCCAGTACCAGAACAGACTCTGGAAACACCATATATTTT
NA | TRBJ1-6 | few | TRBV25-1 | CASSEAGRNNSPLHF | TGTGCCAGCAGTGAGGCGGGCAGGAATAATTCACCCCTCCACTTT
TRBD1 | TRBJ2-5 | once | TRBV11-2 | CASSLGRGLETQYF | TGTGCCAGCAGCTTAGGCAGGGGGTTGGAGACCCAGTACTTC
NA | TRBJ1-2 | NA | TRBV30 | CAWSGFNSYGYTF | TGTGCCTGGAGTGGTTTCAACTCCTATGGCTACACCTTC
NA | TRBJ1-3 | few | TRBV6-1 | CASKVTGSGNTIYF | TGTGCCAGCAAGGTGACAGGCTCTGGAAACACCATATATTTT
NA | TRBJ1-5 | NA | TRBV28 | CASRPSGPALPPQHF | TGTGCCAGCAGACCCTCGGGACCTGCTTTGCCGCCCCAGCATTTT
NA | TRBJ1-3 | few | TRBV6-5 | CASSYPQGNTIYF | TGTGCCAGCAGTTACCCCCAGGGAAACACCATATATTTT
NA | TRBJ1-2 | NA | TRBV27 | CASSFWSGTKNYGYTF | TGTGCCAGCAGTTTTTGGTCCGGGACGAAGAACTATGGCTACACCTTC
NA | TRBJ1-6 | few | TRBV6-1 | CASGDYNSPLHF | TGTGCCAGCGGAGACTATAATTCACCCCTCCACTTT
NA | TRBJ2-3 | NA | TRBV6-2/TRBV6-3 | CASSKGLAASTDTQYF | TGTGCCAGCAGTAAGGGACTCGCCGCTAGCACAGATACGCAGTATTTT
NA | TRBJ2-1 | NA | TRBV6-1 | CASSSDGSRYNEQFF | TGTGCCAGCAGTTCAGACGGGAGCCGATACAATGAGCAGTTCTTC
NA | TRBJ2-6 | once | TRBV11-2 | CASSSGGLNSGANVLTF | TGTGCCAGCAGCTCAGGGGGACTGAACTCTGGGGCCAACGTCCTGACTTTC
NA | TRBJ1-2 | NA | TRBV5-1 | CASSLGGASLYGYTF | TGCGCCAGCAGCTTAGGGGGGGCGTCACTCTATGGCTACACCTTC
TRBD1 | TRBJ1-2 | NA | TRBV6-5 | CASSYSDGTVYGYTF | TGTGCCAGCAGTTACTCCGACGGGACAGTCTATGGCTACACCTTC
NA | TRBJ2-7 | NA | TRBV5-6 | CASSLKTPEASEQYF | TGTGCCAGCAGTCTGAAGACACCCGAGGCTTCCGAGCAGTACTTC
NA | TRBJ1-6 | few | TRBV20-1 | CSARDGSQPYNSPLHF | TGCAGTGCTAGAGATGGGTCGCAGCCCTATAATTCACCCCTCCACTTT
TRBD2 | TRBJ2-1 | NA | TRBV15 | CATSGRLAGGGEQFF | TGTGCCACCAGCGGACGACTAGCGGGGGGGGGTGAGCAGTTCTTC
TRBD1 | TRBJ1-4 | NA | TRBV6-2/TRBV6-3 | CASSYVLDRVRVTNEKLFF | TGTGCCAGCAGTTACGTTTTGGACAGGGTTAGGGTAACTAATGAAAAACTGTTTTTT
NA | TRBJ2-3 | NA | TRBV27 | CASSLSPVNTQYF | TGTGCCAGCAGTCTGTCGCCGGTAAATACGCAGTATTTT
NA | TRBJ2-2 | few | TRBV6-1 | CASSEPGNTGELFF | TGTGCCAGCAGTGAGCCAGGGAACACCGGGGAGCTGTTTTTT
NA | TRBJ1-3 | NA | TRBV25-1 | CASSEYGSSGNTIYF | TGTGCCAGCAGTGAATATGGCAGCTCTGGAAACACCATATATTTT
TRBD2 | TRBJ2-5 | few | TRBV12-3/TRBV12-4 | CASRTGGQETQYF | TGTGCCAGCAGGACGGGGGGACAAGAGACCCAGTACTTC
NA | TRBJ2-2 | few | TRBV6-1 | CASSPRGGGTGELFF | TGTGCCAGCAGTCCCAGGGGTGGGGGAACCGGGGAGCTGTTTTTT
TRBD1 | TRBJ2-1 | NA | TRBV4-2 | CASSQVPRQGVDNEQFF | TGTGCCAGCAGCCAAGTACCCCGACAGGGGGTGGACAATGAGCAGTTCTTC
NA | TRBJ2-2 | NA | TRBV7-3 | CASSFSGNTGELFF | TGTGCCAGCAGCTTTTCAGGGAACACCGGGGAGCTGTTTTTT
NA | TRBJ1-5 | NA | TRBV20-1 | CSARIGGDDQPQHF | TGCAGTGCTAGGATAGGGGGAGATGACCAGCCCCAGCATTTT
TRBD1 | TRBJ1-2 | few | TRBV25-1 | CASSAMDRGSGGYTF | TGTGCCAGCAGTGCCATGGACAGGGGCTCAGGTGGCTACACCTTC
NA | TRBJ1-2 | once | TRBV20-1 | CSARDERVSGYTF | TGCAGTGCTAGAGATGAGAGGGTATCCGGCTACACCTTC
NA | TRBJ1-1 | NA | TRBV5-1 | CASSLGKNTEAFF | TGCGCCAGCAGCTTGGGAAAGAACACTGAAGCTTTCTTT
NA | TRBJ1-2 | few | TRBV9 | CASSDPKGYTF | TGTGCCAGCAGCGACCCTAAAGGCTACACCTTC
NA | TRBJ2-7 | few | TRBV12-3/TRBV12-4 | CASSPPAGWYEQYF | TGTGCCAGCAGCCCGCCGGCAGGGTGGTACGAGCAGTACTTC
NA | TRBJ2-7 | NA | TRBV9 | CASSVGVGLYEQYF | TGTGCCAGCAGCGTAGGGGTGGGCCTCTACGAGCAGTACTTC
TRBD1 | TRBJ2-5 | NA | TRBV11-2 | CASSLRPGTGWETQYF | TGTGCCAGCAGCTTACGTCCCGGGACAGGGTGGGAGACCCAGTACTTC
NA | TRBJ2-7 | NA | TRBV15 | CATSRDLEAGDEQYF | TGTGCCACCAGCAGAGATCTTGAGGCAGGGGACGAGCAGTACTTC